Listed below are T cell receptor beta chains from one sample, sequenced in a study of lymphopenia after photon versus proton radiotherapy. Clones were sequenced by immunoSEQ multiplex PCR, and TCRdb holds only the in-frame ones, with some missing. The sample carries fewer than 50,000 clones, approximately 85% recorded once. This specimen consisted of peripheral blood, obtained from a patient treated with photon-based radiotherapy. The receptor set was obtained from a man in his forties with gastric cancer. Both conserved end residues are part of each CDR3. The D gene is left open where the match is weak. A row's size may be missing; if present it is once, few, many or a size class.

V gene: TRBV2
D gene: TRBD1
clone size: few
J gene: TRBJ1-2
CDR3 DNA: TGTGCCAGCAGTACACAGGGGGCTGCCTATGGCTACACCTTC
CDR3 protein: CASSTQGAAYGYTF

V gene: TRBV10-3
D gene: TRBD1
clone size: NA
J gene: TRBJ2-7
CDR3 DNA: TGTGCCGCAAAGGGACAGACCTACGAGCAGTACTTC
CDR3 protein: CAAKGQTYEQYF

V gene: TRBV19
D gene: TRBD2
clone size: NA
J gene: TRBJ2-7
CDR3 DNA: TGTGCCAGTAGTGAACTAGCGGGGGGGCCCTACGAGCAGTACTTC
CDR3 protein: CASSELAGGPYEQYF

V gene: TRBV4-3
D gene: TRBD2
clone size: NA
J gene: TRBJ2-5
CDR3 DNA: TGCGCCAGCAGCCAAGCCGGGGGGTCAGAGACCCAGTACTTC
CDR3 protein: CASSQAGGSETQYF

V gene: TRBV7-9
D gene: NA
clone size: NA
J gene: TRBJ1-5
CDR3 DNA: TGTGCCAGCAGCCCCGACACGAATCAGCCCCAGCATTTT
CDR3 protein: CASSPDTNQPQHF

V gene: TRBV23-1
D gene: TRBD1
clone size: NA
J gene: TRBJ2-5
CDR3 DNA: TGCGCCAGCAGTCAATGGGGGACAGGAGTCCAAGAGACCCAGTACTTC
CDR3 protein: CASSQWGTGVQETQYF

V gene: TRBV9
D gene: NA
clone size: NA
J gene: TRBJ2-3
CDR3 DNA: TGTGCCAGCAGCGTATACGGGGGGCTGGATACGCAGTATTTT
CDR3 protein: CASSVYGGLDTQYF

V gene: TRBV4-1
D gene: NA
clone size: NA
J gene: TRBJ2-5
CDR3 DNA: TGCGCCAGCAGCAACCGACGGGGAGAGACCCAGTACTTC
CDR3 protein: CASSNRRGETQYF

V gene: TRBV7-9
D gene: TRBD2
clone size: NA
J gene: TRBJ2-3
CDR3 DNA: TGTGCCAGCACCCCATTCGGGCGGGGGGCCGAGGATACGCAGTATTTT
CDR3 protein: CASTPFGRGAEDTQYF

V gene: TRBV9
D gene: NA
clone size: once
J gene: TRBJ1-4
CDR3 DNA: TGTGCCAGCAGCCCGGGACTTACGGCTGAAAAACTGTTTTTT
CDR3 protein: CASSPGLTAEKLFF

V gene: TRBV25-1
D gene: NA
clone size: NA
J gene: TRBJ1-4
CDR3 DNA: TGTGCCAGCAGTGAAGCGGGAGCCGATAATGAAAAACTGTTTTTT
CDR3 protein: CASSEAGADNEKLFF

V gene: TRBV30
D gene: NA
clone size: NA
J gene: TRBJ1-1
CDR3 DNA: TGTGCCTGTCGCCAAGAGGAGGACAAAGAAGCTTTCTTT
CDR3 protein: CACRQEEDKEAFF

V gene: TRBV7-9
D gene: TRBD1
clone size: NA
J gene: TRBJ2-2
CDR3 DNA: TGTGCCAGCAGCCCCCTGGCGGTCCAGGGGGTTACCGGGGAGCTGTTTTTT
CDR3 protein: CASSPLAVQGVTGELFF

V gene: TRBV6-5
D gene: NA
clone size: NA
J gene: TRBJ1-5
CDR3 DNA: TGTGCCAGCAGTTGCATTCAGCCCCAGCATTTT
CDR3 protein: CASSCIQPQHF

V gene: TRBV6-5
D gene: TRBD1
clone size: NA
J gene: TRBJ2-2
CDR3 DNA: TGTGCCAGCAGTTACAAACAGGGGAAGGGGGAGCTGTTTTTT
CDR3 protein: CASSYKQGKGELFF

V gene: TRBV30
D gene: TRBD1
clone size: NA
J gene: TRBJ2-1
CDR3 DNA: TGTGCCTGGAATCGGGGACAGGGGGATGAGCAGTTCTTC
CDR3 protein: CAWNRGQGDEQFF

V gene: TRBV27
D gene: NA
clone size: NA
J gene: TRBJ1-2
CDR3 DNA: TGTGCCAGCAGTCCAAGGAAGGACAACCGGGGTTATGGCTACACCTTC
CDR3 protein: CASSPRKDNRGYGYTF

V gene: TRBV7-2
D gene: NA
clone size: NA
J gene: TRBJ1-1
CDR3 DNA: TGTGCCAGCAGCTTAGTCCCTGGAGCCGGCACTGAAGCTTTCTTT
CDR3 protein: CASSLVPGAGTEAFF

V gene: TRBV4-1
D gene: NA
clone size: NA
J gene: TRBJ1-3
CDR3 DNA: TGCGCCAGCAGCCTCCCTTGGGTCGGCGACTCTGGAAACACCATATATTTT
CDR3 protein: CASSLPWVGDSGNTIYF

V gene: TRBV7-8
D gene: NA
clone size: NA
J gene: TRBJ1-1
CDR3 DNA: TGTGCCAGCAGCTTAGTAACAGTGATGAACACTGAAGCTTTCTTT
CDR3 protein: CASSLVTVMNTEAFF

V gene: TRBV11-2
D gene: NA
clone size: few
J gene: TRBJ2-3
CDR3 DNA: TGTGCCAGCAGCTTAGATCTCATGAACACAGATACGCAGTATTTT
CDR3 protein: CASSLDLMNTDTQYF

V gene: TRBV5-4
D gene: TRBD1
clone size: NA
J gene: TRBJ1-6
CDR3 DNA: TGTGCCAGCAGCCCGAGACAGGGGAGTAATTCACCCCTCCACTTT
CDR3 protein: CASSPRQGSNSPLHF

V gene: TRBV6-5
D gene: NA
clone size: few
J gene: TRBJ1-3
CDR3 DNA: TGTGCCAGTCGAGGACATCGCTCTGGAAACACCATATATTTT
CDR3 protein: CASRGHRSGNTIYF

V gene: TRBV11-1
D gene: NA
clone size: NA
J gene: TRBJ1-4
CDR3 DNA: TGTGCCAGCAGCGATCCAGGGTCCTTAGAAAAACTGTTTTTT
CDR3 protein: CASSDPGSLEKLFF

V gene: TRBV7-8
D gene: TRBD1
clone size: NA
J gene: TRBJ2-5
CDR3 DNA: TGTGCCAGCAGCTTCACACAGGGGCAAGAGACCCAGTACTTC
CDR3 protein: CASSFTQGQETQYF

V gene: TRBV7-9
D gene: TRBD1
clone size: NA
J gene: TRBJ2-7
CDR3 DNA: TGTGCCAGCAGCTTAATACGCCGGACAGGGAATCTCCCCTTCTACGAGCAGTACTTC
CDR3 protein: CASSLIRRTGNLPFYEQYF

V gene: TRBV4-3
D gene: NA
clone size: NA
J gene: TRBJ1-5
CDR3 DNA: TGCGCCAGCAGCCAAGATGCAGGAGTTACGGGTGGCAATCAGCCCCAGCATTTT
CDR3 protein: CASSQDAGVTGGNQPQHF

V gene: TRBV30
D gene: NA
clone size: NA
J gene: TRBJ2-2
CDR3 DNA: TGTGCCTGGAGGGGGACACTCTCCGGGGAGCTGTTTTTT
CDR3 protein: CAWRGTLSGELFF

V gene: TRBV5-6
D gene: NA
clone size: NA
J gene: TRBJ2-5
CDR3 DNA: TGTGCCAGCAGCGCTACAGGGCCCCAAGAGACCCAGTACTTC
CDR3 protein: CASSATGPQETQYF

V gene: TRBV30
D gene: TRBD2
clone size: NA
J gene: TRBJ2-3
CDR3 DNA: TGTGCCTGGACTAGCGGGGGAGTAACAGATACGCAGTATTTT
CDR3 protein: CAWTSGGVTDTQYF

V gene: TRBV5-1
D gene: NA
clone size: NA
J gene: TRBJ2-7
CDR3 DNA: TGCGCCAGCAGCCCGGGACTCCCAGGGGTCGACGAGCAGTACTTC
CDR3 protein: CASSPGLPGVDEQYF

V gene: TRBV29-1
D gene: NA
clone size: NA
J gene: TRBJ1-5
CDR3 DNA: TGCAGCGTTGCAGGCTCCCTAGATCAGCCCCAGCATTTT
CDR3 protein: CSVAGSLDQPQHF

V gene: TRBV7-7
D gene: NA
clone size: few
J gene: TRBJ2-3
CDR3 DNA: TGTGCTAGCAGCTTAGTGGGACTCTCCACAGATACGCAGTATTTT
CDR3 protein: CASSLVGLSTDTQYF

V gene: TRBV7-2
D gene: NA
clone size: NA
J gene: TRBJ1-5
CDR3 DNA: TGTGCCAGCAGCTTACGGGGGTACGGCAATCAGCCCCAGCATTTT
CDR3 protein: CASSLRGYGNQPQHF

V gene: TRBV5-1
D gene: TRBD1
clone size: NA
J gene: TRBJ1-6
CDR3 DNA: TGCGCCAGCAGCTTCAACACTCCGGGACAGGGGTATTCACCCCTCCACTTT
CDR3 protein: CASSFNTPGQGYSPLHF

V gene: TRBV7-9
D gene: NA
clone size: NA
J gene: TRBJ2-7
CDR3 DNA: TGTGCCAGCAGCGCCACCGGTGGACAGTCGGGCTACGAGCAGTACTTC
CDR3 protein: CASSATGGQSGYEQYF

V gene: TRBV7-9
D gene: NA
clone size: NA
J gene: TRBJ1-1
CDR3 DNA: TGTGCCAGCAGCCCCCGTCCGCACACTGAAGCTTTCTTT
CDR3 protein: CASSPRPHTEAFF

V gene: TRBV18
D gene: NA
clone size: NA
J gene: TRBJ2-3
CDR3 DNA: TGTGCCAGCTCACCCCCCGACAGGTCGACTGATACGCAGTATTTT
CDR3 protein: CASSPPDRSTDTQYF

V gene: TRBV18
D gene: NA
clone size: NA
J gene: TRBJ1-2
CDR3 DNA: TGTGCCAGCTCAAGGCGTTATGGCTACACCTTC
CDR3 protein: CASSRRYGYTF